This T cell receptor beta chain was captured by sequencing in a study of blood T cells in healthy people across ages. Germline V lookup: CDR1 PRHDT, CDR2 FYEKMQ (reference sequence). CDR3 size: 14 residues. J was trimmed by 6 bases and V by 4 bases; bases with no gene match: 7. A sample-barcoded 5' primer and a J-beta primer mix were used in a second PCR of roughly 7 to 12 cycles. Using its own MiXCR run on the 5' RACE reads, TCRdb lists one record per CDR3 protein. The sample records roughly 800,000 distinct CDR3 sequences, nearly 60% being singletons. Worth noting for this clonotype: Its antigen remains unidentified.

Whole-study findings and limits: Among long-lived donors, naive CD4+ cells were more numerous and diversity higher than in aged donors. The donors' CMV status was not determined, possibly confounding changes in expanded clonotypes.

The V and J genes are TRBV13 and TRBJ2-7; 9 nucleotides agree with TRBD2. This TCR was recovered from a young man in good health. The sequenced sample was blood. The CDR3 sequence is CASSYGLARGEQYF. In DNA, the CDR3 is TGTGCCAGCAGCTACGGACTAGCGAGGGGCGAGCAGTACTTC.